The T cell receptor (beta chain) described here comes from a study of T cells after yellow fever vaccination. Each CDR3 protein is one row after TCRdb ran MiXCR on the 5' RACE reads. Of a few hundred thousand distinct CDR3 sequences in the sample, about 3% were seen once. Study observations and caveats: It was a weaker secondary response, yet one that peaked faster, at day 5 versus 15. Any FACS-sorted repertoire could hold abundant clonotypes that contaminate it from the bulk population. The appearance of a small share of clonotypes in both CD4 and CD8 compartments was observed.

This clonotype appeared many times. Its antigen is not identified. Trimming at V came to 7 bases and at J to 6 bases, leaving 9 bases not matched to a gene. The CDR3 is made up of 14 amino acids. Germline lookup yields CDR1 KGHDR and CDR2 SFDVKD. The sequencing here drew on CD4+ T cells sorted from PBMCs, taken 10 days after the yellow fever booster vaccination. This chain uses TRBV24-1 with TRBJ1-1, with 8 positions matching TRBD1. The sequence came from a young man who received the YFV17D yellow fever vaccine. In DNA, the CDR3 is TGTGCCACCAGCCCAGGGGGCGCGGGACCTGAAGCTTTCTTT. Translation: CATSPGGAGPEAFF.